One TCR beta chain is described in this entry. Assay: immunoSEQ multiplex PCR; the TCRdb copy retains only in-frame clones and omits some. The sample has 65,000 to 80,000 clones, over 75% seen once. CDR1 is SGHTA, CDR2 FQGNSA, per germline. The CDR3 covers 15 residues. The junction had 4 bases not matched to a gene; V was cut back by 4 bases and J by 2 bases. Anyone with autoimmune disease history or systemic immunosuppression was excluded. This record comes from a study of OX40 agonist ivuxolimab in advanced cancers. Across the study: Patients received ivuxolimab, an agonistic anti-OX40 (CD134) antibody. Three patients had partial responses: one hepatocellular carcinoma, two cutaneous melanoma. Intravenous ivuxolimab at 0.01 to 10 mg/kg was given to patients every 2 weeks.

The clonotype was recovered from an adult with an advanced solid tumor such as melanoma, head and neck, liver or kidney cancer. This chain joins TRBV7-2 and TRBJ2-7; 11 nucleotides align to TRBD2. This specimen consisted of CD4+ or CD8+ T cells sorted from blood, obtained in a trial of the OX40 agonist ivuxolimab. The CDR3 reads CASSSLAGGTYEQYF. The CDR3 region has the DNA TGTGCCAGCAGCTCGCTAGCGGGGGGCACCTACGAGCAGTACTTC.